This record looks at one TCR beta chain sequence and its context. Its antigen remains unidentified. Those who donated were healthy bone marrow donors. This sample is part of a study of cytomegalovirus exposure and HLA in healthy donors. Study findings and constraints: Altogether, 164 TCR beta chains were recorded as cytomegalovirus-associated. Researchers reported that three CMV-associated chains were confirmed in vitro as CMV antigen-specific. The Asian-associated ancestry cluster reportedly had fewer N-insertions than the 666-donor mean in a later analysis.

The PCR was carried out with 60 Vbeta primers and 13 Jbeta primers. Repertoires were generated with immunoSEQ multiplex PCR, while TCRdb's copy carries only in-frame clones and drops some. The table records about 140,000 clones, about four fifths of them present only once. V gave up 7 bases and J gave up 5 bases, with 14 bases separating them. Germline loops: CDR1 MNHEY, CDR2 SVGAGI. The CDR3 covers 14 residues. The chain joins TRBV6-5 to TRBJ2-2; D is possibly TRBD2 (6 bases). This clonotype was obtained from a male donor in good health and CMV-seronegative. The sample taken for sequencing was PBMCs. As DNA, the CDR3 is TGTGCCAGCATCGGGACTTTGGGGACCGGGGAGCTGTTTTTT. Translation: CASIGTLGTGELFF.